Each of the 16 T cell receptor beta chains below was sequenced from the same sample in a study of Ad26.COV2.S vaccination and SARS-CoV-2 variants. The table came from immunoSEQ multiplex PCR; TCRdb's copy has only in-frame clones and leaves some out. The sample records 250,000 to 300,000 clones, about 89% being singletons. Treatment described: some 19 received Ad26.COV2.S at low or high dose, single or two shots; 5 received placebo; per-sample allocation not given. On day 63 after the first injection, vaccine and placebo recipients gave samples. The sample consisted of peripheral blood, taken in a trial of Ad26.COV2.S vaccine versus placebo. These receptors all stem from a person aged 18-65 years who received the Ad26.COV2.S COVID-19 vaccine or a placebo.

The chain employs TRBV7-2 and TRBJ2-7, with 12 bases that match TRBD2. Germline V gene lookup returns CDR1 SGHTA and CDR2 FQGNSA. Trimming cost V 3 bases and J 3 bases; bases outside gene matches: 6. This CDR3 region has 16 residues. Written as DNA, the CDR3 is TGTGCCAGCAGCTTGACTAGCGGGAGCACAGGCTACGAGCAGTACTTC. It specifies CASSLTSGSTGYEQYF.

A remark on this clone: Other nucleotide sequences in the sample specify the same CDR3. CDR3 sequence reads: CASSQSTDTQYF. The DNA of the CDR3 is TGCGCCAGCAGCCAGAGCACAGATACGCAGTATTTT. The chain couples TRBV5-1 to TRBJ2-3; D gene uncertain. The CDR3 runs to 12 residues. The V end was cut by 4 bases, the J end by 0 bases, with 3 bases between. Germline CDR1 reads SGHRS; CDR2 reads YFSETQ.

Comment on this clone: The identical CDR3 is also encoded by other nucleotide sequences in the sample. V is TRBV20-1 and J is TRBJ1-2; 7 bases are shared with TRBD1. The V segment lost 3 bases and the J segment 8 bases; nucleotides outside the gene matches: 3. The CDR3 loop spans 11 amino acids. CDR1 and CDR2 (germline): DFQATT, SNEGSKA (reference sequence). CDR3 in DNA: TGCAGTGCTAGCAGGGGGTACGGCTACACCTTC. It is translated as CSASRGYGYTF.

A word on this clone: The conserved phenylalanine or tryptophan normally closing the CDR3 is absent here, so this likely arose from a read error. Because the CDR3's place on the DNA is in doubt, the DNA is left out and the CDR3 is given as listed by TCRdb. The chain uses TRBV2 and TRBJ2-7; the table's D call TRBD2 went unverified against the DNA. In germline, CDR1 is SNHLY, CDR2 FYNNEI. Inclusive of both ends, the CDR3 amounts to 12 amino acids. The CDR3 protein is CASKRLAGGPRL.

This sequence joins TRBV18 and TRBJ2-5; possibly TRBD1 or TRBD2 for D (5 bases each). CDR1 is KGHSH, CDR2 LQKENI, per germline. Trimming removed 5 bases from V and 10 bases from J, with 17 bases in between. The CDR3 covers 13 residues. The CDR3 DNA is TGTGCCAGCTCAGGGGGTAGCGAAGAAGGCCAGTACTTC. Its translation: CASSGGSEEGQYF.

This clone was counted once. The V gene is TRBV18, the J gene TRBJ1-4; D not resolved. Trimming shortened V by 0 bases and J by 7 bases, and 12 bases separated the two germline ends. The germline gives CDR1 KGHSH, CDR2 LQKENI. This CDR3 has 15 residues. The CDR3 spells CASSPPEGRSEKLFF. The CDR3 DNA reads as TGTGCCAGCTCACCACCGGAAGGTCGCAGTGAAAAACTGTTTTTT. Filled out from reference TRBV18 and TRBJ1-4, the complete variable domain reads NAGVMQNPRHLVRRRGQEARLRCSPMKGHSHVYWYRQLPEEGLKFMVYLQKENIIDESGMPKERFSAEFPKEGPSILRIQQVVRGDSAAYFCASSPPEGRSEKLFFGSGTQLSVL.

The V gene is TRBV7-2, the J gene TRBJ2-1, with D perhaps assigned TRBD1 or TRBD2 (6 bases each). CDR1 SGHTA and CDR2 FQGNSA come from the germline V gene. The CDR3 is made up of 15 amino acids. Deletions cut 1 base from V and 7 bases from J, with 14 bases between. CDR3 protein: CASSLGPGEVNEQFF. CDR3 DNA: TGTGCCAGCAGCTTAGGGCCAGGGGAGGTGAATGAGCAGTTCTTC.

The rearrangement uses TRBV2 and TRBJ1-4; D might be TRBD1 (6 bases). CDR1 is SNHLY and CDR2 is FYNNEI in the germline V gene. The CDR3 totals 15 residues. V was cut by 4 bases and J by 7 bases, with 16 bases left in between. The CDR3 loop is CASSVGQFVGEKLFF. The CDR3 DNA sequence: TGTGCCAGCAGTGTAGGACAGTTTGTTGGTGAAAAACTGTTTTTT.

The chain employs TRBV19 and TRBJ2-3; 13 positions agree with TRBD2. The CDR3 has 16 residues. V lost 7 bases and J lost 1; bases outside the gene matches: 5. The germline V gene encodes CDR1 LNHDA and CDR2 SQIVND (reference sequence). CDR3 in DNA: TGTGCCAGTACCCGAGGACTAGCGGGAGGCACAGATACGCAGTATTTT. Protein sequence: CASTRGLAGGTDTQYF.

CDR3 nucleotide sequence: TGTGCCATCGGGCATCTAGAACGGGGCTATGAGCAGTTCTTC. Translation gives CAIGHLERGYEQFF. The chain links TRBV10-3 to TRBJ2-1; the D call may be TRBD1 or TRBD2 (5 bases each). V was cut by 8 bases and J by 8 bases, with 19 bases left in between. CDR1 and CDR2 (germline): ENHRY, SYGVKD. The CDR3 length is 14 residues.

The chain recombines TRBV23-1 with TRBJ1-2; 7 bases agree with TRBD1. TRBV23-1 is marked as an open reading frame, function uncertain. Trimming at V came to 6 bases and at J to 6 bases, leaving 10 bases not matched to a gene. This CDR3 contains 14 residues. CDR3 protein: CASSLNQGENGYTF. The CDR3 DNA reads TGCGCCAGCAGCCTCAACCAGGGGGAGAATGGCTACACCTTC.

The chain is built from TRBV11-3 and TRBJ2-7; D remains unclear. There are 13 residues in the CDR3. Per the germline V gene, CDR1 is SGHNT and CDR2 is YENEEA. V gave up 1 base and J gave up 3 bases, with 7 bases separating them. CDR3 bases: TGTGCCAGCAGCTTAGCCGCGGACTACGAGCAGTACTTC. Protein: CASSLAADYEQYF.

CDR3 in DNA: TGCAGCGTCGTTACTAGCGGGAGGGAGACCCAGTACTTC. Translated, it gives CSVVTSGRETQYF. This chain links TRBV29-1 with TRBJ2-5; TRBD2 agrees at 12 bases. CDR1 SQVTM and CDR2 ANQGSEA come from the germline V gene. This CDR3 comprises 13 residues. J gave up 5 bases and V 6 bases, and 4 bases lay outside the gene matches.

The rearrangement joins TRBV5-3 to TRBJ1-1; TRBD1 aligns across 9 bases. TRBV5-3 is classed as an ORF, of uncertain function. CDR3 size: 14 residues. J was trimmed by 6 bases and V by 4 bases; bases with no gene match: 7. The CDR3 bases are TGTGCCAGAAGCCCGGGACAGGGTGGCGCTGAAGCTTTCTTT. This encodes CARSPGQGGAEAFF.

The chain couples TRBV28 to TRBJ1-1; a possible D gene is TRBD1 (6 bases). This CDR3 has 16 amino acids. Between the trimmed V and J ends, which lost 8 bases and 8 bases, there was a span of 27 bases. Germline V gives CDR1 MDHEN, CDR2 SYDVKM. In DNA, the CDR3 is TGTGCCAGCTCCGGGAAGGGCAGGGGCTCTCTCACGGAAGCTTTCTTT. Residues: CASSGKGRGSLTEAFF.

The V and J genes are TRBV5-1 and TRBJ2-5, with 11 bases matching TRBD2. V shed 4 bases and J 2 bases; nucleotides not matched to a gene: 4. Germline V gene lookup returns CDR1 SGHRS and CDR2 YFSETQ. This CDR3 is 15 amino acids long. This CDR3 reads CASSHSGGDQETQYF. In DNA, the CDR3 is TGCGCCAGCAGCCATAGCGGGGGGGATCAAGAGACCCAGTACTTC.